One sample yielded the 29 T cell receptor beta chains listed below, sequenced in a study of regulatory T cells in long-lasting Graves disease. Arm-PCR of CDR3 regions with iRepertoire HTBI primers generated TCR beta libraries. One entry per CDR3 protein results from TCRdb running MiXCR on the multiplex PCR reads. The sample lists 700,000 or so distinct CDR3 sequences; around 30% were seen once. Time point specified: persistent/refractory GD, antithyroid drugs over 5 years with positive TRAb. PBMCs provided the RNA from which the TCR library was made. The source material was peripheral blood mononuclear cells (PBMCs), sampled when the disease was refractory, from a patient treated with antithyroid drugs. These receptors all stem from a female donor with Graves disease.

This clonotype has only a few counts. The V and J genes are TRBV9 and TRBJ1-2; D is unresolved. CDR3 size: 15 residues. V shed 3 bases and J shed 7 bases, with 19 bases lying between them. Germline-derived CDR1 and CDR2 are SGDLS and YYNGEE. In DNA, the CDR3 is TGTGCCAGCAGCGGTAAGGCAGGAGGCTTAGTTGGCTACACCTTC. Amino acids: CASSGKAGGLVGYTF.

This clonotype turned up a few times. The CDR3 protein is CASAGPRRRLNTEAFF. The CDR3 bases are TGTGCCAGCGCAGGTCCCCGTCGACGCTTAAACACTGAAGCTTTCTTT. The chain uses TRBV25-1 and TRBJ1-1; D is unclear. This CDR3 region has 16 residues. Germline assignment: CDR1 MGHDK and CDR2 SYGVNS. The V end lost 8 bases, the J end lost 2 bases, and 21 bases lay between the germline ends.

The sample holds many counts of this clonotype. This chain links TRBV12-3 or TRBV12-4 with TRBJ1-5; 9 positions match TRBD1. There are 17 residues in the CDR3. V shed 1 base and J 0 bases; nucleotides not matched to a gene: 4. The CDR3 reads CASSLGGQGGSNQPQHF. CDR3 DNA: TGTGCCAGCAGTTTAGGGGGACAGGGTGGTAGCAATCAGCCCCAGCATTTT.

This clonotype was detected only a few times. The chain couples TRBV5-1 to TRBJ1-1; D not resolved. There are 13 residues in the CDR3. Trimming shortened V by 4 bases and J by 5 bases, and 12 bases separated the two germline ends. Germline CDR1 SGHRS, CDR2 YFSETQ. CDR3 nucleotide sequence: TGCGCCAGCAGCCAGAGCTGGACGACTGAAGCTTTCTTT. It is translated as CASSQSWTTEAFF.

This chain uses TRBV12-3 or TRBV12-4 with TRBJ1-1; 12 nucleotides match TRBD1. The CDR3 extends over 15 amino acids. Trimming cost V 3 bases and J 6 bases; bases outside gene matches: 5. The CDR3 DNA reads as TGTGCCAGCAGTTTGTCCGGGACAGGGGGCTCTGAAGCTTTCTTT. Its protein product is CASSLSGTGGSEAFF.

This clonotype was counted between two and nine times. The chain has TRBV20-1 and TRBJ1-6; D not resolved. V lost 5 bases and J 10 bases, leaving 30 bases between the germline ends. In germline, CDR1 is DFQATT, CDR2 SNEGSKA (reference sequence). The CDR3 is made up of 18 amino acids. The chain's CDR3 is CSAPRRRNTQLVGSPLHF. The CDR3 DNA reads TGCAGTGCTCCCCGTCGAAGGAACACCCAGCTCGTGGGGTCACCCCTCCACTTT.

The chain combines TRBV6-1 with TRBJ1-4; TRBD1 aligns across 9 bases. This CDR3 has 18 residues. The junction had 20 bases not matched to a gene; V was cut back by 5 bases and J by 10 bases. CDR1 and CDR2 (germline): MNHNS, SASEGT. The CDR3 nucleotides read TGTGCCAGCAGTCGCGTAAAACAGGGGGCCGCCGGACTCGTAAAACTGTTTTTT. This translates into CASSRVKQGAAGLVKLFF.

The table lists this clonotype with a few counts. The chain uses TRBV15 and TRBJ2-7, with 8 bases aligning to TRBD1. After removal of 0 bases from V and 5 bases from J, the junction contained 15 bases not matched to a gene. Germline V gene sequence: CDR1 LNHNV, CDR2 YYDKDF (reference sequence). The length of the CDR3 is 18 residues. The CDR3 here is CATSREPSAGGFSHEQYF. CDR3 sequence (DNA): TGTGCCACCAGCAGAGAACCCTCAGCAGGGGGCTTCTCTCACGAGCAGTACTTC.

This clonotype was seen repeatedly, ten times or more. A read error may account for a junction end that differs from germline. V usage is TRBV11-2 and J usage is TRBJ2-5; D gene ambiguous. This CDR3 spans 13 amino acids. The germline CDR1 and CDR2 sequences are SGHAT and FQNNGV. CDR3 protein: CASSLAGQVTQYF. The CDR3 coding sequence is TGTGCCAGCAGCTTAGCCGGGCAAGTGACCCAGTACTTC.

The rearrangement joins TRBV7-9 to TRBJ1-1; 7 nucleotides line up with TRBD1. This CDR3 region has 14 residues. V was clipped by 4 bases and J by 10 bases; unmatched bases: 12. The germline gives CDR1 SEHNR, CDR2 FQNEAQ (reference sequence). The CDR3 protein is CASSSFAGGSGAFF. The CDR3 nucleotides read TGTGCCAGCAGCTCCTTTGCAGGGGGTAGTGGAGCTTTCTTT.

This clonotype has only one observation. The chain uses TRBV19 and TRBJ2-7, with D perhaps matching TRBD1 (5 bases). The CDR3 loop spans 12 amino acids. Deletions cut 6 bases from V and 1 base from J, with 7 bases between. The germline CDR1 and CDR2 sequences are LNHDA and SQIVND (reference sequence). The CDR3 sequence: CASRDKSYEQYF. The CDR3 DNA reads TGTGCCAGTAGGGACAAGTCCTACGAGCAGTACTTC.

This clonotype turned up a few times. The chain recombines TRBV6-1 with TRBJ1-2; 8 bases match TRBD1. The trim removed 10 bases at V and 3 bases at J, leaving 7 bases unmatched. The V gene's germline CDR1 is MNHNS and CDR2 SASEGT. The CDR3 length is 13 residues. The CDR3 DNA reads as TGTGCCACTAAGCCGACAGGGGACTATGGCTACACCTTC. Translation gives CATKPTGDYGYTF.

V gene TRBV7-2 combines with J gene TRBJ1-2, with 7 nucleotides matching TRBD1. Trimming cost V 3 bases and J 0 bases; bases outside gene matches: 7. CDR3 size: 16 residues. CDR1 SGHTA and CDR2 FQGNSA come from the germline V gene. The CDR3 here is CASSLRMGTANYGYTF. The CDR3, as DNA: TGTGCCAGCAGCTTGCGTATGGGGACAGCTAACTATGGCTACACCTTC.

This clonotype was observed a single time. The chain links TRBV6-2 or TRBV6-3 to TRBJ1-3; 9 positions agree with TRBD1. Germline assignment: CDR1 MNHEY and CDR2 SVGEGT. The CDR3 sequence is 15 residues long. With 5 bases clipped from V and 2 bases from J, the junction kept 4 bases outside the gene matches. CDR3 protein: CASSVGQGAGNTIYF. CDR3 coding DNA: TGTGCCAGCAGTGTGGGACAGGGAGCTGGAAACACCATATATTTT.

A note on this clonotype: Possible read error: a much larger clone is one base away. This chain uses TRBV6-1 with TRBJ1-2, with D possibly matching TRBD1 (5 bases). CDR3 length: 15 amino acids. The V gene's germline CDR1 is MNHNS and CDR2 SASEGT. V was cut by 4 bases and J by 0 bases, with 12 bases left in between. The CDR3 DNA sequence: TGTGCCAGCAGTGCAGACAGCTCTCCTAACTATGGCTACACCTTC. Translation gives CASSADSSPNYGYTF.

The chain joins TRBV19 to TRBJ1-2; D is undetermined. Trimming cost V 5 bases and J 4 bases, with 20 bases left between them. Germline V CDR1 and CDR2: LNHDA, SQIVND (reference sequence). The CDR3 sequence is 16 residues long. The CDR3 coding sequence is TGTGCCAGTAGTGGACTACAGAGCTCTGACGGCTATGGCTACACCTTC. This codes for CASSGLQSSDGYGYTF.

This rearrangement joins TRBV29-1 to TRBJ1-2, with D unresolved. CDR1 is SQVTM, CDR2 ANQGSEA, per germline. This CDR3 has 12 residues. Trimming removed 4 bases at V and 4 bases at J, with 10 bases between. The CDR3 loop reads CSVGVGTYGYTF. For the CDR3, the DNA is TGCAGCGTTGGAGTTGGCACCTATGGCTACACCTTC.

The genes are TRBV29-1 and TRBJ2-5; D is perhaps TRBD2 (5 bases). The length of the CDR3 is 13 residues. Germline lookup yields CDR1 SQVTM and CDR2 ANQGSEA. V was shortened by 7 bases and J by 3 bases, with 15 bases between the two germline ends. The CDR3 is CSAWFVGEETQYF. CDR3 in DNA: TGCAGCGCCTGGTTTGTCGGGGAAGAGACCCAGTACTTC.

The J gene is TRBJ2-3, the V gene TRBV28; the D gene is possibly TRBD1 (6 bases). Trimming removed 5 bases at V and 0 bases at J, with 18 bases between. Germline V gives CDR1 MDHEN, CDR2 SYDVKM. The CDR3 runs 17 residues. The CDR3 nucleotides read TGTGCCAGCAGTCCTGGTTGGGGGCGGATTAGCACAGATACGCAGTATTTT. Protein sequence: CASSPGWGRISTDTQYF.

V and J are TRBV29-1 and TRBJ1-1; 8 nucleotides match TRBD1. The trim removed 8 bases at V and 1 base at J, leaving 6 bases unmatched. CDR3 size: 13 residues. Germline lookup yields CDR1 SQVTM and CDR2 ANQGSEA. Here the CDR3 DNA reads TGCAGCTTTCTTGGGACAGGGAACACTGAAGCTTTCTTT. Its protein product is CSFLGTGNTEAFF. Filled out from reference TRBV29-1 and TRBJ1-1, the complete variable domain reads SAVISQKPSRDICQRGTSLTIQCQVDSQVTMMFWYRQQPGQSLTLIATANQGSEATYESGFVIDKFPISRPNLTFSTLTVSNMSPEDSSIYLCSFLGTGNTEAFFGQGTRLTVV.

This clonotype was counted only a few times. The chain links TRBV28 to TRBJ2-1; 8 nucleotides align to TRBD2. Germline V gene sequence: CDR1 MDHEN, CDR2 SYDVKM. The CDR3 runs 15 residues. V was clipped by 2 bases and J by 8 bases; unmatched bases: 8. This CDR3 reads CASSLVPGGTDEQFF. The CDR3 region has the DNA TGTGCCAGCAGTTTAGTCCCGGGGGGGACGGATGAGCAGTTCTTC.

The chain has TRBV18 and TRBJ2-5, with D possibly being TRBD2 (5 bases). Trimming pared 10 bases from V and 5 bases from J, leaving 17 bases between. Germline assignment: CDR1 KGHSH and CDR2 LQKENI. There are 13 residues in the CDR3. CDR3 in DNA: TGTGCCACCAAGGACTCAGTTCTGGAGACCCAGTACTTC. Protein sequence: CATKDSVLETQYF.

The rearrangement uses TRBV5-6 and TRBJ2-5, with 8 positions matching TRBD2. The length of the CDR3 is 17 residues. V shed 1 base, J shed 5 bases, and the junction held 13 bases outside the gene matches. Germline CDR1 SGHDT, CDR2 YYEEEE. The CDR3 here is CASSLRAGEGRWETQYF. CDR3 nucleotide sequence: TGTGCCAGCAGCTTGAGAGCGGGAGAAGGAAGGTGGGAGACCCAGTACTTC.

This chain connects TRBV19 to TRBJ1-4, with D tentatively TRBD1 (5 bases). Germline-derived CDR1 and CDR2 are LNHDA and SQIVND (reference sequence). The CDR3 is 15 residues long. V was shortened by 3 bases and J by 7 bases, with 15 bases between the two germline ends. The chain's CDR3 is CASSMLAGRGEKLFF. The DNA of the CDR3 is TGTGCCAGTAGTATGCTGGCGGGACGGGGTGAAAAACTGTTTTTT.

This clonotype was counted ten times or more. The chain combines TRBV3-1 with TRBJ1-6, with D possibly matching TRBD1 (5 bases). Germline V lookup: CDR1 LGHDT, CDR2 YNNKEL (reference sequence). V lost 6 bases to trimming and J lost 6 bases, with 12 bases between them. The CDR3 has 14 residues. CDR3 region: CASSRAGGNSPLHF. The CDR3 nucleotides are TGTGCCAGCAGTCGGGCCGGGGGTAATTCACCCCTCCACTTT.

The table lists this clonotype with many counts. The chain uses TRBV2 and TRBJ1-2; a possible D gene is TRBD1 (6 bases). This CDR3 is 13 amino acids long. Germline V gives CDR1 SNHLY, CDR2 FYNNEI. Deletions cut 6 bases from V and 7 bases from J, with 15 bases between. The CDR3 DNA follows: TGTGCCAGCAGAGTTGAGACAGGCGTTGGCTACACCTTC. Its translation: CASRVETGVGYTF.

The CDR3 nucleotides are TGCAGTGCTAGAGATAGGTCCTCTGGGGCCAACGTCCTGACTTTC. It is translated as CSARDRSSGANVLTF. The chain links TRBV20-1 to TRBJ2-6, with D unclear. Germline V gene data show CDR1 as DFQATT and CDR2 as SNEGSKA (reference sequence). The CDR3 has 15 residues. V lost 0 bases and J 0 bases, leaving 6 bases between the germline ends.

The chain combines TRBV20-1 with TRBJ1-1; D remains unclear. Germline-derived CDR1 and CDR2 are DFQATT and SNEGSKA (reference sequence). The CDR3 spans 12 residues. The CDR3 DNA sequence: TGCAGCGGAACACGGCGGGCCCTCGGAGCTTTCTTT. As protein: CSGTRRALGAFF.

This sequence joins TRBV10-3 and TRBJ1-3; no clear D. The CDR3 contains 13 residues. V was cut by 6 bases and J by 0 bases, with 6 bases left in between. In germline, CDR1 is ENHRY, CDR2 SYGVKD. CDR3 sequence reads: CAISGSSGNTIYF. The CDR3, as DNA: TGTGCCATCAGCGGGAGCTCTGGAAACACCATATATTTT.